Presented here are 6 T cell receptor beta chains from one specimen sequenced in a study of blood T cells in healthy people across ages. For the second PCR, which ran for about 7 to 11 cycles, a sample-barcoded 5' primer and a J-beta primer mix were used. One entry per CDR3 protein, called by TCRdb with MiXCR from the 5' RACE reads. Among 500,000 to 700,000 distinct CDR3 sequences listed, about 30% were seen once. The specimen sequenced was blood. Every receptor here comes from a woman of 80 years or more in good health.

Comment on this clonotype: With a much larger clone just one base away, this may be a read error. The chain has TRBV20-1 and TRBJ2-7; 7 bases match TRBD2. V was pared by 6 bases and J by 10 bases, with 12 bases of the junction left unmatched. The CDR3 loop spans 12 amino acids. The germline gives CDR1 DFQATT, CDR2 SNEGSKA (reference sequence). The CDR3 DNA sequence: TGCAGTGCCTTCTCGGGGGGAGAGTCCCAGTACTTC. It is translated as CSAFSGGESQYF.

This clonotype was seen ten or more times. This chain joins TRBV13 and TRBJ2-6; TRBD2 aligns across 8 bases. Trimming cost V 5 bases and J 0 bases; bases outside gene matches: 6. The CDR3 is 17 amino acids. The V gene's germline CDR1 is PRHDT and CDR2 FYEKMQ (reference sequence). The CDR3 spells CASSPGGALSGANVLTF. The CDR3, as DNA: TGTGCCAGCAGCCCCGGGGGGGCCCTCTCTGGGGCCAACGTCCTGACTTTC. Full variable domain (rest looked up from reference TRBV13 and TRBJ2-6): AAGVIQSPRHLIKEKRETATLKCYPIPRHDTVYWYQQGPGQDPQFLISFYEKMQSDKGSIPDRFSAQQFSDYHSELNMSSLELGDSALYFCASSPGGALSGANVLTFGAGSRLTVL.

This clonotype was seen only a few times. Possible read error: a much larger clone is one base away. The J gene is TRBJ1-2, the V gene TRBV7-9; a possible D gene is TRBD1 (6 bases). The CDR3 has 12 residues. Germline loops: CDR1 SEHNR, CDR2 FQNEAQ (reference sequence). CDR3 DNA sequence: TGTTCCAGCAGCTCCACAGGGTATGGCTACACCTTC. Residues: CSSSSTGYGYTF.

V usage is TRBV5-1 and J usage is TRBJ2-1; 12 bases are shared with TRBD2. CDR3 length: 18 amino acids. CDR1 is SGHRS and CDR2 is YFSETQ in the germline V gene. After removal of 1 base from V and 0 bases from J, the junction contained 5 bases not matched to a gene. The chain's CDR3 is CASSLTSGGPSSYNEQFF. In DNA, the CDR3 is TGCGCCAGCAGCTTGACTAGCGGGGGGCCCAGCTCCTACAATGAGCAGTTCTTC.

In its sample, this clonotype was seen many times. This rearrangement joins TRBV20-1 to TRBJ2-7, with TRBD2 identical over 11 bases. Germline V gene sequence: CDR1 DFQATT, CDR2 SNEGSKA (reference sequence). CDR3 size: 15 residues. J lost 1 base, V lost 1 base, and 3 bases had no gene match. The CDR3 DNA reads TGCAGTGCTAGAGCCGGGACTAGCGGTTCCTACGAGCAGTACTTC. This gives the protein CSARAGTSGSYEQYF.

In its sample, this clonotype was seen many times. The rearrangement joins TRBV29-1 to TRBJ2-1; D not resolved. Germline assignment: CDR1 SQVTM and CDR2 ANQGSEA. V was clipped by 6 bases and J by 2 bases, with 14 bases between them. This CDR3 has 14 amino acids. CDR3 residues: CSVNLRGPYNEQFF. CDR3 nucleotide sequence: TGCAGCGTGAACCTTCGTGGACCCTACAATGAGCAGTTCTTC.